The next 10 T cell receptor beta chains were all read from a single sample in a study of T-cell memory formation after mild COVID-19. Each CDR3 protein is one row after TCRdb ran MiXCR on the 5' RACE reads. The table shows about 7,400 distinct CDR3 sequences, with about 33% occurring only once. The material sequenced was PBMCs or a T cell subset sorted from them (not recorded which). The receptors shown here come from an adult woman who had mild COVID-19 (a few samples of this study predate the infection). Cell type and time point are not known.

In its sample, this clonotype was seen many times. The chain couples TRBV9 to TRBJ1-3; no firm D call. Trimming took off 8 bases at V and 0 bases at J, with 9 bases between the two ends. The germline gives CDR1 SGDLS, CDR2 YYNGEE. This CDR3 has 13 amino acids. The CDR3: CASGTSSGNTIYF. CDR3 sequence (DNA): TGTGCCAGTGGTACCAGCTCTGGAAACACCATATATTTT.

This clonotype was recorded at least ten times. This chain uses TRBV15 with TRBJ1-2, with D tentatively TRBD1 (5 bases). The length of the CDR3 is 16 residues. Germline CDR1 reads LNHNV; CDR2 reads YYDKDF (reference sequence). Trimming took 5 bases from V and 1 from J, leaving 17 bases between them. The CDR3 spells CATSPGANLINYGYTF. CDR3 nucleotide sequence: TGTGCCACCAGCCCCGGGGCCAATTTAATTAACTATGGCTACACCTTC.

This clonotype appeared a few times. This chain links TRBV5-1 with TRBJ2-5; TRBD1 matches 7 bases. Germline V lookup: CDR1 SGHRS, CDR2 YFSETQ. The CDR3 is made up of 13 amino acids. Unmatched junction bases numbered 2, after V lost 4 bases and J lost 2 bases. The CDR3 DNA reads as TGCGCCAGCAGCGGGACAGCGCAAGAGACCCAGTACTTC. Translation gives CASSGTAQETQYF.

This clonotype was counted many times. The chain has TRBV18 and TRBJ2-7; TRBD1 aligns across 8 bases. Trimming removed 5 bases from V and 2 bases from J; junction bases left unmatched: 2. Germline values: CDR1 KGHSH, CDR2 LQKENI. The CDR3 is 13 residues long. CDR3 nucleotides: TGTGCCAGCTCAATACAGGGGGCCTACGAGCAGTACTTC. Its protein is CASSIQGAYEQYF.

The table lists this clonotype with many counts. This chain connects TRBV5-4 to TRBJ2-2; no clear D gene. V lost 0 bases and J lost 4, with 4 bases in between. Germline V gene sequence: CDR1 SGHNT, CDR2 YYREEE (reference sequence). CDR3 length equals 13 residues. The CDR3 here is CASSLVGTGELFF. CDR3 DNA: TGTGCCAGCAGCTTGGTTGGCACCGGGGAGCTGTTTTTT.

The chain employs TRBV7-9 and TRBJ1-1; 9 nucleotides line up with TRBD1. The ends lost 4 bases at V and 14 bases at J; junction bases unmatched: 8. The germline CDR1 and CDR2 sequences are SEHNR and FQNEAQ (reference sequence). The CDR3 length is 12 residues. CDR3 region: CASSWGTGLQFF. The CDR3 bases are TGTGCCAGCAGCTGGGGGACAGGGTTACAGTTCTTT.

This clonotype was recorded many times. The chain joins TRBV30 to TRBJ2-3, with D unclear. V was cut by 5 bases and J by 5 bases, with 5 bases left in between. In germline, CDR1 is GTSNPN, CDR2 SVGIG (reference sequence). This CDR3 contains 10 residues. The CDR3 nucleotides read TGTGCCTGGGCTGAAGATACGCAGTATTTT. Translation: CAWAEDTQYF.

This clonotype has only one observation. The CDR3 DNA reads as TGCGCCAGCAGCCAAGGGACAGGTGGAGCCACTGAAGCTTTCTTT. Its translation: CASSQGTGGATEAFF. The rearrangement links TRBV4-1 to TRBJ1-1; 7 bases are a match to TRBD1. V lost 1 base to trimming and J lost 4 bases; unmatched junction nucleotides: 6. Germline V lookup: CDR1 MGHRA, CDR2 YSYEKL. The CDR3 runs to 15 residues.

V is TRBV10-3 and J is TRBJ2-7; 8 bases fit TRBD1. The germline gives CDR1 ENHRY, CDR2 SYGVKD. V shed 8 bases, J shed 3 bases, and the junction held 6 bases outside the gene matches. The CDR3 consists of 13 residues. This CDR3 is CAIQGAADYEQYF. CDR3 in DNA: TGTGCCATCCAGGGGGCTGCTGACTACGAGCAGTACTTC.

The CDR3 bases are TGCAGCGTCCCCATTGGGGACCAAGAGACCCAGTACTTC. It is translated as CSVPIGDQETQYF. J is TRBJ2-5 and V is TRBV29-1; D is uncertain. The V gene's germline CDR1 is SQVTM and CDR2 ANQGSEA. The CDR3 contains 13 residues. Trimming pared 6 bases from V and 0 bases from J, leaving 11 bases between.